The source of this T cell receptor beta chain is a study of control samples from healthy donors and cancer patients. V dropped 7 bases and J dropped 4 bases, with 13 bases sitting between them. The CDR3 extends over 13 amino acids. CDR1 is LNHDA, CDR2 SQIVND, per germline (reference sequence). Sequencing was performed with immunoSEQ multiplex PCR; in TCRdb, only in-frame clones are kept and a portion is missing. The table lists 150,000 to 200,000 clones, about 87% of them singletons, with approximately 12% in the top ten. Sample: blood. The receptor was isolated from a young man in good health. J is TRBJ1-2 and V is TRBV19; a possible D gene is TRBD1 (5 bases). CDR3 sequence reads: CASTPDSPYGYTF. The CDR3 DNA sequence: TGTGCCAGTACCCCCGACAGTCCCTATGGCTACACCTTC.